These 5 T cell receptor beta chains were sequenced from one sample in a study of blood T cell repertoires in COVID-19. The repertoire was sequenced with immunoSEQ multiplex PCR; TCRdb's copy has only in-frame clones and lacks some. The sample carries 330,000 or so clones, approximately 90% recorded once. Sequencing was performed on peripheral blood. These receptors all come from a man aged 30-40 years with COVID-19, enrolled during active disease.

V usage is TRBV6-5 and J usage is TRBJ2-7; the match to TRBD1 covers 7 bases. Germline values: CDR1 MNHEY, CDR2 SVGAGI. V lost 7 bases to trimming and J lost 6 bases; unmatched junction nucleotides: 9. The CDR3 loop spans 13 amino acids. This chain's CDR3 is CASTTPGGSEQYF. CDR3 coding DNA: TGTGCCAGCACCACCCCAGGGGGTTCCGAGCAGTACTTC.

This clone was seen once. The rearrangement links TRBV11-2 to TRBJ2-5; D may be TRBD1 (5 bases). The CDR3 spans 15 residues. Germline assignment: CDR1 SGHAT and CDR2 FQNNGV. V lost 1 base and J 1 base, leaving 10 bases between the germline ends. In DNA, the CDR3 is TGTGCCAGCAGCTTAGGATGGCAGGGCCAAGAGACCCAGTACTTC. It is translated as CASSLGWQGQETQYF.

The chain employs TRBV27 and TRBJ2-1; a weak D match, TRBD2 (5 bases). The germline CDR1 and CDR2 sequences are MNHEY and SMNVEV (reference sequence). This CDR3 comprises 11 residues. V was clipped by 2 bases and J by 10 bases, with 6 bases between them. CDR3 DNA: TGTGCCAGCAGTTTAGCGGGCGAGCAGTTCTTC. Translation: CASSLAGEQFF.

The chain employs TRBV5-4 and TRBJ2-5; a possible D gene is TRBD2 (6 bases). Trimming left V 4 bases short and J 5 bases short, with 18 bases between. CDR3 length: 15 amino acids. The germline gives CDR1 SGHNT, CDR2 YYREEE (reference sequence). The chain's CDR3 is CASSLTPGRRETQYF. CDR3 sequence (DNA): TGTGCCAGCAGCCTCACTCCCGGGAGAAGGGAGACCCAGTACTTC.

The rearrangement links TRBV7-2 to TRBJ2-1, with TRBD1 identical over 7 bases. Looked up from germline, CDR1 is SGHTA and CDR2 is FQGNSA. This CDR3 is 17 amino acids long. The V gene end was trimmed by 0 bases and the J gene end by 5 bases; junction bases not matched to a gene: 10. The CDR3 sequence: CASSLAGTVPTHNEQFF. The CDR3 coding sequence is TGTGCCAGCAGCTTAGCGGGGACAGTTCCCACCCACAATGAGCAGTTCTTC.